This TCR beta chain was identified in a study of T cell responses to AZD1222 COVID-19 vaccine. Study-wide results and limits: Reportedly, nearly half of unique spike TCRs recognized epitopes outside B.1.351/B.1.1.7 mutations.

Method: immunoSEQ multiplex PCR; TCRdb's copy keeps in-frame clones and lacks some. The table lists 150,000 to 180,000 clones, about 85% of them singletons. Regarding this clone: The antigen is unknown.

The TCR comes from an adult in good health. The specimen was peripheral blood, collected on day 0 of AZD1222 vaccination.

The CDR3 DNA reads TGTGCCAGCAGTAGGGGGGGTCGGGCCAACTACAATGAGCAGTTCTTC. It translates to CASSRGGRANYNEQFF. The gene calls are TRBV5-4 and TRBJ2-1; D perhaps matches TRBD2 (7 bases). The V gene's germline CDR1 is SGHNT and CDR2 YYREEE (reference sequence). CDR3 length equals 16 residues. V was cut by 5 bases and J by 3 bases, with 18 bases left in between. Full variable domain (remainder filled in from reference TRBV5-4 and TRBJ2-1): ETGVTQSPTHLIKTRGQQVTLRCSSQSGHNTVSWYQQALGQGPQFIFQYYREEENGRGNFPPRFSGLQFPNYSSELNVNALELDDSALYLCASSRGGRANYNEQFFGPGTRLTVL.